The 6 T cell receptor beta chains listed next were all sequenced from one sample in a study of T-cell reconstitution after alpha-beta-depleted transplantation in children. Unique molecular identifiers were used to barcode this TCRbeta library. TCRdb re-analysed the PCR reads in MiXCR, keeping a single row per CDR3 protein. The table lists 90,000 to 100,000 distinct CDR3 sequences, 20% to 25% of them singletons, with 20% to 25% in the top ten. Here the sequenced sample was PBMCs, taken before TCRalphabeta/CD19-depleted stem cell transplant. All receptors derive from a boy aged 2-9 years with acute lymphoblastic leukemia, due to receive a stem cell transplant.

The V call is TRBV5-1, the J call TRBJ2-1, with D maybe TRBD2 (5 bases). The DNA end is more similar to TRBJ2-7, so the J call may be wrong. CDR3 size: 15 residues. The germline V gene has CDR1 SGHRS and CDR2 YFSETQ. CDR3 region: CASSLVEGWLREQYF. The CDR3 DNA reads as TGCGCCAGCAGCTTGGTCGAGGGATGGTTACGCGAGCAGTACTTC.

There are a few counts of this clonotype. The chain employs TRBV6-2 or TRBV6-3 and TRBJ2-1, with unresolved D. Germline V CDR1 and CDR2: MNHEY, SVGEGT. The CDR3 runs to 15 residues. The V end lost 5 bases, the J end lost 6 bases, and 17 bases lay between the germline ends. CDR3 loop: CASSTPLNLVNEQFF. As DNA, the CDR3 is TGTGCCAGCAGTACGCCCCTGAATCTTGTCAATGAGCAGTTCTTC.

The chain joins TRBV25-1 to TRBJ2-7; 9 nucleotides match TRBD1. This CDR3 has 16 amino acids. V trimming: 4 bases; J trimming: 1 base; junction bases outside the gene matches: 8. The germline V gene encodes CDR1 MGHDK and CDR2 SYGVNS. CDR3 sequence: CASSAASGTGSYEQYF. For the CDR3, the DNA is TGTGCCAGCAGTGCCGCCTCCGGGACAGGGTCCTACGAGCAGTACTTC.

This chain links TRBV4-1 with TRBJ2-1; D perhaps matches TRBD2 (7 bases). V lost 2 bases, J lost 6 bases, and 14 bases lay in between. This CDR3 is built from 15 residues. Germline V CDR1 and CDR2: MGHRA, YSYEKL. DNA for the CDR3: TGCGCCAGCAGCCAAATCTGGAGGGGGGGCAATGAGCAGTTCTTC. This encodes CASSQIWRGGNEQFF.

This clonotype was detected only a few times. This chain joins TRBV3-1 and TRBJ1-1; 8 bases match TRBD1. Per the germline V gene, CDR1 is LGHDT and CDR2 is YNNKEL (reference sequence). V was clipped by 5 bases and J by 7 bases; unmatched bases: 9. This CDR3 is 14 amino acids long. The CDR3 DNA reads TGTGCCAGCAGCATTACAGGGGGTAGAGGTGAAGCTTTCTTT. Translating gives CASSITGGRGEAFF.

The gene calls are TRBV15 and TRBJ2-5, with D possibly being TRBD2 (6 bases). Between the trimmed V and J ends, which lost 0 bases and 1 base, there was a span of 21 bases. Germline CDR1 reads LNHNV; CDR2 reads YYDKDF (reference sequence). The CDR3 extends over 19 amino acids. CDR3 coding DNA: TGTGCCACCAGCAGAGATCTCCCACGAGCGGGTACGACCCAAGAGACCCAGTACTTC. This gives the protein CATSRDLPRAGTTQETQYF. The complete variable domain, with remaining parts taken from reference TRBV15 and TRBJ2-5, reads DAMVIQNPRYQVTQFGKPVTLSCSQTLNHNVMYWYQQKSSQAPKLLFHYYDKDFNNEADTPDNFQSRRPNTSFCFLDIRSPGLGDTAMYLCATSRDLPRAGTTQETQYFGPGTRLLVL.